Presented here are 31 T cell receptor beta chains from one specimen sequenced in a study of T cell responses to AZD1222 COVID-19 vaccine. Repertoires were generated with immunoSEQ multiplex PCR, while TCRdb's copy carries only in-frame clones and drops some. This table holds about 120,000 clones, 86% found once. Sample: peripheral blood, taken 28 days after the second AZD1222 dose. Every receptor here comes from an adult who received the AZD1222 COVID-19 vaccine.

J is TRBJ2-7 and V is TRBV4-1; TRBD1 matches at 7 bases. Germline V gene lookup returns CDR1 MGHRA and CDR2 YSYEKL. V gave up 4 bases and J gave up 2 bases; unmatched junction bases: 5. The CDR3 sequence is 14 residues long. CDR3 region: CASSPRQGAYEQYF. Written as DNA, the CDR3 is TGCGCCAGCAGCCCCCGACAGGGTGCCTACGAGCAGTACTTC.

A single count supports this clone. V and J are TRBV29-1 and TRBJ1-2; TRBD1 is a possible D gene (6 bases). The germline V gene has CDR1 SQVTM and CDR2 ANQGSEA. V lost 6 bases and J lost 4, with 12 bases in between. This CDR3 is built from 12 residues. Here the CDR3 reads CSVEDSAYGYTF. The CDR3 nucleotides read TGCAGCGTCGAGGACAGCGCCTATGGCTACACCTTC. The full variable domain, its missing parts supplied by reference TRBV29-1 and TRBJ1-2, is SAVISQKPSRDICQRGTSLTIQCQVDSQVTMMFWYRQQPGQSLTLIATANQGSEATYESGFVIDKFPISRPNLTFSTLTVSNMSPEDSSIYLCSVEDSAYGYTFGSGTRLTVV.

In its sample, this clone was seen a few times. This chain links TRBV30 with TRBJ1-5, with D maybe TRBD1 (5 bases). The CDR3 length is 14 residues. Trimming took off 2 bases at V and 7 bases at J, with 15 bases between the two ends. Germline V gives CDR1 GTSNPN, CDR2 SVGIG (reference sequence). The CDR3, as DNA: TGTGCCTGGAGTCGGCAGGGTTTTGGCCAGCCCCAGCATTTT. This gives the protein CAWSRQGFGQPQHF.

This sequence joins TRBV21-1 and TRBJ1-3; the D call in the table, TRBD1, was not verified against the DNA. TRBV21-1 is marked as a pseudogene. CDR3 length: 16 residues. In DNA form, the CDR3 reads TGTGCCAGCAGCAAAGTATCTGGTGCAGATGGAAACACCATATATTTT. Amino acid sequence: CASSKVSGADGNTIYF.

The rearrangement links TRBV28 to TRBJ2-5, with 10 bases that match TRBD2. V was clipped by 6 bases and J by 5 bases; unmatched bases: 9. The CDR3 runs 15 residues. Per the germline V gene, CDR1 is MDHEN and CDR2 is SYDVKM. CDR3 protein: CASRLAGSQRETQYF. CDR3 bases: TGTGCCAGCAGACTAGCGGGGTCTCAAAGGGAGACCCAGTACTTC.

The sample holds a few counts of this clone. The chain couples TRBV28 to TRBJ2-7; 8 nucleotides line up with TRBD2. This CDR3 spans 15 amino acids. CDR1 and CDR2 from the germline V gene are MDHEN and SYDVKM. J lost 4 bases, V lost 6 bases, and 11 bases had no gene match. As DNA, the CDR3 is TGTGCCAGCAGCTCCCCGGGGGGGAACCTATACGAGCAGTACTTC. Its translation is CASSSPGGNLYEQYF.

This chain connects TRBV4-3 to TRBJ1-1, with no clear D. This CDR3 has 13 residues. Germline V gene sequence: CDR1 LGHNA, CDR2 YSLEER. The V end lost 4 bases, the J end lost 5 bases, and 11 bases lay between the germline ends. CDR3 nucleotide sequence: TGCGCCAGCAGCCTACAACGAGCAACTGAAGCTTTCTTT. This codes for CASSLQRATEAFF.

The chain combines TRBV15 with TRBJ1-2; 7 bases match TRBD1. J was trimmed by 2 bases and V by 0 bases; bases with no gene match: 6. From germline, CDR1 is LNHNV and CDR2 YYDKDF (reference sequence). The CDR3 loop spans 16 amino acids. CDR3 DNA: TGTGCCACCAGCAGAGAGAGACAGGGAGGGAACTATGGCTACACCTTC. It translates to CATSRERQGGNYGYTF.

The V gene is TRBV6-4, the J gene TRBJ2-2, with 9 bases that match TRBD2. CDR1 and CDR2 from the germline V gene are MRHNA and SNTAGT. V was pared by 3 bases and J by 1 base, with 3 bases of the junction left unmatched. The CDR3 runs to 16 residues. In DNA, the CDR3 is TGTGCCAGCAGTGATCAAGCGGGGGGGAACACCGGGGAGCTGTTTTTT. This codes for CASSDQAGGNTGELFF.

This chain uses TRBV30 with TRBJ2-3; TRBD2 agrees at 9 bases. Germline-derived CDR1 and CDR2 are GTSNPN and SVGIG (reference sequence). With V trimmed by 4 bases and J by 11 bases, 10 bases remained unmatched. CDR3 length: 13 residues. The CDR3 DNA is TGTGCCTGGAATCTAGCGGGGACCCCTCGGCAGTATTTT. Amino acids: CAWNLAGTPRQYF.

This chain joins TRBV11-3 and TRBJ1-1; 7 positions match TRBD1. The CDR3 runs to 15 residues. Unmatched junction bases numbered 11, after V lost 6 bases and J lost 4 bases. Germline V gene data show CDR1 as SGHNT and CDR2 as YENEEA. CDR3 coding DNA: TGTGCCAGCAGGTTTCGGGGACAGTCTATCACTGAAGCTTTCTTT. Translating gives CASRFRGQSITEAFF.

V and J are TRBV5-1 and TRBJ1-1, with 7 positions matching TRBD1. CDR3 length equals 15 residues. Germline lookup yields CDR1 SGHRS and CDR2 YFSETQ. Trimming took 4 bases from V and 5 from J; bases not matched to a gene: 11. The CDR3 sequence: CASSRGGDGSTEAFF. CDR3 in DNA: TGCGCCAGCAGCAGAGGGGGCGACGGGTCGACTGAAGCTTTCTTT.

The V gene is TRBV5-8, the J gene TRBJ2-7; D tentatively fits TRBD1 or TRBD2 (5 bases each). This CDR3 contains 14 residues. V lost 4 bases and J 5 bases, leaving 16 bases between the germline ends. Germline V lookup: CDR1 SGHTS, CDR2 YDEGEE. CDR3 protein: CASSSRTGPNEQYF. DNA for the CDR3: TGTGCCAGCAGCAGCCGGACGGGACCAAACGAGCAGTACTTC. Full variable domain (outside the CDR3, taken from reference TRBV5-8 and TRBJ2-7): EAGVTQSPTHLIKTRGQQATLRCSPISGHTSVYWYQQALGLGLQFLLWYDEGEERNRGNFPPRFSGRQFPNYSSELNVNALELEDSALYLCASSSRTGPNEQYFGPGTRLTVT.

The J gene is TRBJ2-3, the V gene TRBV7-9; 7 positions agree with TRBD2. Germline V gene sequence: CDR1 SEHNR, CDR2 FQNEAQ (reference sequence). With 5 bases clipped from V and 2 bases from J, the junction kept 10 bases outside the gene matches. The CDR3 is 16 amino acids. CDR3: CASSPHGEGVTDTQYF. DNA of the CDR3: TGTGCCAGCAGCCCCCATGGGGAGGGAGTCACAGATACGCAGTATTTT.

This clone has just one count. V and J are TRBV7-9 and TRBJ2-5; 7 bases line up with TRBD1. Germline assignment: CDR1 SEHNR and CDR2 FQNEAQ (reference sequence). This CDR3 has 15 amino acids. The J segment lost 5 bases and the V segment lost 2 bases, leaving 8 bases of the junction unmatched. This chain's CDR3 is CASSLPTGLGETQYF. DNA of the CDR3: TGTGCCAGCAGCTTACCGACAGGGTTAGGGGAGACCCAGTACTTC.

This chain connects TRBV5-1 to TRBJ2-1; D gene ambiguous. Germline V gene data show CDR1 as SGHRS and CDR2 as YFSETQ. Trimming took 5 bases from V and 0 from J, leaving 12 bases between them. The CDR3 has 15 amino acids. The DNA for the CDR3 is TGCGCCAGCAGTTTGACACAGAACTCCTACAATGAGCAGTTCTTC. Amino acid sequence: CASSLTQNSYNEQFF. Drawing the rest from reference TRBV5-1 and TRBJ2-1, the complete variable domain is KAGVTQTPRYLIKTRGQQVTLSCSPISGHRSVSWYQQTPGQGLQFLFEYFSETQRNKGNFPGRFSGRQFSNSRSEMNVSTLELGDSALYLCASSLTQNSYNEQFFGPGTRLTVL.

This rearrangement joins TRBV7-9 to TRBJ1-6; D is possibly TRBD1 (6 bases). The ends were cut back, 8 bases at V and 10 bases at J, with 15 bases in the middle. The CDR3 loop spans 13 amino acids. Germline CDR1 and CDR2: SEHNR and FQNEAQ (reference sequence). CDR3 region: CASQTGPSSPLHF. CDR3 bases: TGTGCCAGCCAAACAGGGCCTTCATCACCCCTCCACTTT.

CDR3 coding DNA: TGTGCCAGCAGTGATTTGATTTTTAGCACTGAAGCTTTCTTT. It yields the protein CASSDLIFSTEAFF. The rearrangement joins TRBV2 to TRBJ1-1; D call uncertain. The CDR3 totals 14 residues. Trimming left V 3 bases short and J 4 bases short, with 12 bases between. Germline V gene data show CDR1 as SNHLY and CDR2 as FYNNEI.

This clone has more than one count but fewer than ten. V is TRBV7-2 and J is TRBJ1-2, with 11 bases lining up with TRBD1. Germline trimming cut 5 bases from V and 8 bases from J; bases unmatched to any gene: 10. This CDR3 has 15 residues. In germline, CDR1 is SGHTA, CDR2 FQGNSA. The CDR3 DNA follows: TGTGCCAGCAGCCCGACTGGGGGACAGGGGGGCGGCTACACCTTC. This translates into CASSPTGGQGGGYTF.

The chain combines TRBV7-9 with TRBJ1-2; weak D call: TRBD1 (6 bases). Deletions cut 5 bases from V and 7 bases from J, with 17 bases between. This CDR3 is built from 14 residues. The germline gives CDR1 SEHNR, CDR2 FQNEAQ (reference sequence). The CDR3 sequence is CASSRGPSRSGYTF. CDR3 sequence (DNA): TGTGCCAGCAGCCGGGGGCCTTCGAGGTCTGGCTACACCTTC.

The V and J genes are TRBV2 and TRBJ1-2; the D is unclear. The CDR3 is 14 amino acids. Trimming took off 3 bases at V and 4 bases at J, with 12 bases between the two ends. The V gene's germline CDR1 is SNHLY and CDR2 FYNNEI. CDR3 region: CASSEASLAYGYTF. The CDR3 DNA follows: TGTGCCAGCAGTGAGGCCAGCTTAGCCTATGGCTACACCTTC. The full variable domain, with the rest looked up from reference TRBV2 and TRBJ1-2, is EPEVTQTPSHQVTQMGQEVILRCVPISNHLYFYWYRQILGQKVEFLVSFYNNEISEKSEIFDDQFSVERPDGSNFTLKIRSTKLEDSAMYFCASSEASLAYGYTFGSGTRLTVV.

The chain is built from TRBV18 and TRBJ2-7; D is uncertain. The V end was cut by 0 bases, the J end by 4 bases, with 7 bases between. CDR1 and CDR2 (germline): KGHSH, LQKENI. The CDR3 sequence is 13 residues long. CDR3 bases: TGTGCCAGCTCACCACCCACGGAATACGAGCAGTACTTC. The encoded protein is CASSPPTEYEQYF.

This rearrangement joins TRBV6-4 to TRBJ2-3; 10 bases fit TRBD2. CDR3 size: 16 residues. Looked up from germline, CDR1 is MRHNA and CDR2 is SNTAGT. V dropped 5 bases and J dropped 5; count of bases not matched to a gene: 10. The CDR3 here is CASSPESGGALDTQYF. Written as DNA, the CDR3 is TGTGCCAGCAGTCCGGAGAGCGGGGGGGCCCTAGATACGCAGTATTTT.

This clone was counted a single time. The chain is built from TRBV19 and TRBJ1-5; 10 bases match TRBD1. This CDR3 has 16 residues. CDR1 and CDR2 from the germline V gene are LNHDA and SQIVND (reference sequence). V lost 4 bases and J lost 0; bases outside the gene matches: 3. CDR3 nucleotides: TGTGCCAGTAGTAAGACAGGGGGCAATAGCAATCAGCCCCAGCATTTT. It translates to CASSKTGGNSNQPQHF.

V is TRBV6-5 and J is TRBJ1-3, with TRBD1 as a possible D gene (5 bases). CDR3 length: 15 residues. V dropped 2 bases and J dropped 0 bases, with 8 bases sitting between them. Germline CDR1 is MNHEY and CDR2 is SVGAGI. CDR3 loop: CASSYQGDSGNTIYF. In DNA form, the CDR3 reads TGTGCCAGCAGTTACCAGGGCGACTCTGGAAACACCATATATTTT.

This sequence joins TRBV7-8 and TRBJ1-3; TRBD1 might be the D (6 bases). CDR3 length: 17 amino acids. Germline V gives CDR1 SGHVS, CDR2 FQNEAQ. The ends were cut back, 4 bases at V and 2 bases at J, with 18 bases in the middle. In DNA form, the CDR3 reads TGTGCCAGCAGCTCCCACCAAACAGGGAGGCCTGGAAACACCATATATTTT. Protein sequence: CASSSHQTGRPGNTIYF.

This rearrangement joins TRBV27 to TRBJ2-7; D is unresolved. The germline CDR1 and CDR2 sequences are MNHEY and SMNVEV (reference sequence). This CDR3 is 15 amino acids long. V lost 4 bases and J lost 2, with 15 bases in between. The CDR3 loop is CASSSGPKQPYEQYF. DNA for the CDR3: TGTGCCAGCAGTTCCGGGCCAAAACAACCCTACGAGCAGTACTTC.

The count of this clone is one. This chain joins TRBV5-8 and TRBJ1-2; a weak D match, TRBD1 (6 bases). CDR3 length: 15 residues. CDR1 and CDR2 (germline): SGHTS, YDEGEE. Trimming pared 1 base from V and 4 bases from J, leaving 14 bases between. CDR3 coding DNA: TGTGCCAGCAGCTTGCGAATAGGGGACACCTATGGCTACACCTTC. Its translation is CASSLRIGDTYGYTF. Combining the CDR3 with reference TRBV5-8 and TRBJ1-2 gives the whole variable domain EAGVTQSPTHLIKTRGQQATLRCSPISGHTSVYWYQQALGLGLQFLLWYDEGEERNRGNFPPRFSGRQFPNYSSELNVNALELEDSALYLCASSLRIGDTYGYTFGSGTRLTVV.

This clone was seen just once. The chain has TRBV11-1 and TRBJ2-2; 7 bases match TRBD1. The CDR3 totals 15 residues. Trimming took 5 bases from V and 5 from J; bases not matched to a gene: 8. CDR1 SGHAT and CDR2 FQDESV come from the germline V gene (reference sequence). The CDR3 DNA reads TGTGCCAGCAGCATTGACAGGGCCCCAACCGGGGAGCTGTTTTTT. Its protein is CASSIDRAPTGELFF.

The J gene is TRBJ1-6, the V gene TRBV9; D ambiguous. The CDR3 is made up of 13 amino acids. Between the trimmed V and J ends, which lost 1 base and 5 bases, there was a span of 4 bases. Germline V gene lookup returns CDR1 SGDLS and CDR2 YYNGEE. CDR3 nucleotides: TGTGCCAGCAGCGTACAGGATAATTCACCCCTCCACTTT. Translating gives CASSVQDNSPLHF.

The V call is TRBV11-3, the J call TRBJ2-3; D gene unclear. CDR3 size: 17 residues. Germline loops: CDR1 SGHNT, CDR2 YENEEA. V was cut by 1 base and J by 4 bases, with 18 bases left in between. The CDR3 DNA sequence: TGTGCCAGCAGCTTAGGGGCAGGAATCCTTCCCTCAGATACGCAGTATTTT. Protein: CASSLGAGILPSDTQYF.